The next 27 T cell receptor beta chains were all read from a single sample in a study of T cells expressing NK-cell markers. After re-calling the 5' RACE reads, TCRdb lists one entry per CDR3 protein, DNA absent. This table lists more than 120,000 distinct CDR3 sequences. Material for sequencing was blood T cells: a sorted CD56 or NKG2C T cell subset, CD4+ or CD8+ T cells, or bulk PBMC T cells (not recorded which). All receptors derive from a man between 18 and 35 years old in good health.

The rearrangement links TRBV5-1 to TRBJ2-7; TCRdb returns TRBD1, unconfirmable since there is no DNA. Germline V gene lookup returns CDR1 SGHRS and CDR2 YFSETQ. The CDR3 loop spans 14 amino acids. CDR3 in amino acids: CASSYVPGEYEQYF.

The gene calls are TRBV7-6 and TRBJ2-7; TCRdb selects TRBD1, and the lack of DNA leaves this call unchecked. CDR1 and CDR2 from the germline V gene are SGHVS and FNYEAQ. The CDR3 contains 14 residues. CDR3 in amino acids: CASSQTGVAYEQYF.

The V gene is TRBV11-2, the J gene TRBJ2-5; there is no DNA to check the TCRdb D call of TRBD2. The germline CDR1 and CDR2 sequences are SGHAT and FQNNGV. The CDR3 extends over 16 amino acids. The CDR3 loop is CASRPTSGLAQETQYF. The whole variable domain, filled in from reference TRBV11-2 and TRBJ2-5, reads EAGVAQSPRYKIIEKRQSVAFWCNPISGHATLYWYQQILGQGPKLLIQFQNNGVVDDSQLPKDRFSAERLKGVDSTLKIQPAKLEDSAVYLCASRPTSGLAQETQYFGPGTRLLVL.

The rearrangement joins TRBV18 to TRBJ1-4; the TCRdb call, TRBD1, lacks DNA for checking. The germline gives CDR1 KGHSH, CDR2 LQKENI. The CDR3 contains 15 residues. CDR3 in amino acids: CASSPRDRVNEKLFF.

CDR3: CASSLEGHPSSGNTIYF. V gene TRBV7-3 combines with J gene TRBJ1-3; checking the TCRdb D call of TRBD1 is not possible without DNA. The germline V gene encodes CDR1 SGHTA and CDR2 FQGTGA. This CDR3 spans 17 amino acids.

V is TRBV9 and J is TRBJ2-3. The CDR3 contains 13 residues. CDR1 SGDLS and CDR2 YYNGEE come from the germline V gene. CDR3 loop: CASSGASTDTQYF.

The chain carries TRBV7-8 and TRBJ2-7; TCRdb gives TRBD1 as the D gene, but with no DNA this cannot be confirmed. Germline loops: CDR1 SGHVS, CDR2 FQNEAQ. The CDR3 consists of 14 residues. CDR3 sequence: CASSPGTGRDEQYF.

The chain employs TRBV9 and TRBJ2-7; with no DNA, the TCRdb D assignment of TRBD1 cannot be verified. The length of the CDR3 is 13 residues. Germline loops: CDR1 SGDLS, CDR2 YYNGEE. The CDR3 sequence is CASKGQESYEQYF.

This chain joins TRBV10-3 and TRBJ2-1. Per germline, CDR1 ENHRY and CDR2 SYGVKD. CDR3 length: 13 residues. CDR3 residues: CAIIEGGPNEQFF.

The chain joins TRBV30 to TRBJ2-3. CDR1 and CDR2 (germline): GTSNPN, SVGIG (reference sequence). The CDR3 runs to 14 residues. The CDR3 protein is CAWSEVSFTDTQYF. Full variable domain (rest looked up from reference TRBV30 and TRBJ2-3): SQTIHQWPATLVQPVGSPLSLECTVEGTSNPNLYWYRQAAGRGLQLLFYSVGIGQISSEVPQNLSASRPQDRQFILSSKKLLLSDSGFYLCAWSEVSFTDTQYFGPGTRLTVL.

The V and J genes are TRBV7-3 and TRBJ2-5; lacking DNA, the TRBD1 call made by TCRdb goes unchecked. The CDR3 has 13 amino acids. Germline assignment: CDR1 SGHTA and CDR2 FQGTGA. Here the CDR3 reads CASSSTGKETQYF.

This chain links TRBV14 with TRBJ2-1; the D gene TCRdb calls, TRBD2, cannot be checked with no DNA. CDR1 and CDR2 from the germline V gene are SGHDN and FVKESK. The CDR3 covers 15 residues. This CDR3 reads CASSQRTSSNDEQFF.

V and J are TRBV5-6 and TRBJ2-7; TCRdb's assignment of TRBD1 cannot be checked, as there is no DNA. Germline lookup yields CDR1 SGHDT and CDR2 YYEEEE. CDR3 length: 15 amino acids. CDR3 sequence reads: CASSLVPDRAYEQYF.

The chain employs TRBV6-1 and TRBJ2-3; without DNA, the TCRdb call of TRBD2 cannot be checked. Per the germline V gene, CDR1 is MNHNS and CDR2 is SASEGT. The CDR3 runs to 16 residues. The CDR3 region is CASSRTSIFGTDTQYF.

The J gene is TRBJ2-5, the V gene TRBV4-3; with no DNA, the TCRdb D assignment of TRBD2 cannot be verified. The V gene's germline CDR1 is LGHNA and CDR2 YSLEER. The CDR3 length is 20 residues. The CDR3 region is CASSQERRERIGPLSETQYF.

J is TRBJ2-7 and V is TRBV3-1. The CDR3 length is 14 residues. Germline V gene lookup returns CDR1 LGHDT and CDR2 YNNKEL (reference sequence). CDR3: CASSQGVAVYEQYF.

The chain is built from TRBV27 and TRBJ2-2; TCRdb lists TRBD2, though no DNA is available to test this call. Germline V CDR1 and CDR2: MNHEY, SMNVEV (reference sequence). The CDR3 consists of 15 residues. The CDR3 loop is CASSFPASGAGELFF.

The chain combines TRBV6-2 or TRBV6-3 with TRBJ1-2; TCRdb selects TRBD1, and the lack of DNA leaves this call unchecked. Germline-derived CDR1 and CDR2 are MNHEY and SVGEGT. The CDR3 is 15 residues long. This CDR3 is CASSTTGTGAYGYTF.

The rearrangement links TRBV14 to TRBJ2-3; without DNA, the TCRdb call of TRBD1 cannot be checked. The CDR3 contains 16 residues. The V gene's germline CDR1 is SGHDN and CDR2 FVKESK. The CDR3 loop is CASSQMTGRYGDTQYF.

V gene TRBV12-3 or TRBV12-4 combines with J gene TRBJ2-1. The CDR3 extends over 15 amino acids. Here the CDR3 reads CASSPGVSRYNEQFF.

The J gene is TRBJ1-6, the V gene TRBV6-1; the D gene TCRdb calls, TRBD1, cannot be checked with no DNA. The CDR3 extends over 14 amino acids. The germline gives CDR1 MNHNS, CDR2 SASEGT. CDR3 sequence: CASSSGPRDSPLHF.

V and J are TRBV10-2 and TRBJ2-3. The CDR3 runs to 13 residues. The germline gives CDR1 WSHSY, CDR2 SAAADI. The CDR3 reads CASSPLTADTQYF.

The chain combines TRBV29-1 with TRBJ2-5; TCRdb picks TRBD2, but there is no DNA to check that call. The CDR3 is 15 residues long. Germline V lookup: CDR1 SQVTM, CDR2 ANQGSEA. The chain's CDR3 is CSVVGLAGAQETQYF.

V is TRBV11-2 and J is TRBJ2-3. The CDR3 is 11 residues long. Per the germline V gene, CDR1 is SGHAT and CDR2 is FQNNGV. The CDR3 region is CASLYTDTQYF.

The rearrangement uses TRBV28 and TRBJ1-6. This CDR3 is built from 14 residues. CDR1 and CDR2 (germline): MDHEN, SYDVKM. The CDR3 here is CASSRPRNNSPLHF. The full variable domain, completed using reference TRBV28 and TRBJ1-6, is DVKVTQSSRYLVKRTGEKVFLECVQDMDHENMFWYRQDPGLGLRLIYFSYDVKMKEKGDIPEGYSVSREKKERFSLILESASTNQTSMYLCASSRPRNNSPLHFGNGTRLTVT.

The rearrangement joins TRBV11-2 to TRBJ2-1; the D call of TRBD1 rests on TCRdb alone, since no DNA is present to check it. In germline, CDR1 is SGHAT, CDR2 FQNNGV. The CDR3 totals 15 residues. The CDR3 is CASSLGGETYNEQFF.

The chain has TRBV10-2 and TRBJ2-1; there is no DNA to check the TCRdb D call of TRBD2. The CDR3 loop spans 13 amino acids. Germline CDR1 reads WSHSY; CDR2 reads SAAADI. The CDR3 sequence is CASSGSGPIRQFF.